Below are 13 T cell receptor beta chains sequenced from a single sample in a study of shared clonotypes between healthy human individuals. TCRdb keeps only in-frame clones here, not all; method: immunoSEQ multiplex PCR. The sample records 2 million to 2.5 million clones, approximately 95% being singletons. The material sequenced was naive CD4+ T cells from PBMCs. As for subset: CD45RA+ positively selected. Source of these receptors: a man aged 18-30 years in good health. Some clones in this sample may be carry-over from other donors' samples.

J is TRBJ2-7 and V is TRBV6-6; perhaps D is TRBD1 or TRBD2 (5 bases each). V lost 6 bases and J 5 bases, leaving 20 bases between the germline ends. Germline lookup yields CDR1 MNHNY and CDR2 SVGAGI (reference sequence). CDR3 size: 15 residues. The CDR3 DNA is TGTGCCAGCAGCCCTTCGTGGGGGAGCTTAAACGAGCAGTACTTC. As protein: CASSPSWGSLNEQYF.

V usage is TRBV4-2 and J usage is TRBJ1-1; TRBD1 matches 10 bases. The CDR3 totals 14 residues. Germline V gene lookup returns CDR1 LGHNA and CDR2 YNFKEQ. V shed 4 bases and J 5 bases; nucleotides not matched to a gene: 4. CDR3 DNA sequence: TGTGCCAGCAGCCCGACAGGGGGCGGGACTGAAGCTTTCTTT. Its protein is CASSPTGGGTEAFF.

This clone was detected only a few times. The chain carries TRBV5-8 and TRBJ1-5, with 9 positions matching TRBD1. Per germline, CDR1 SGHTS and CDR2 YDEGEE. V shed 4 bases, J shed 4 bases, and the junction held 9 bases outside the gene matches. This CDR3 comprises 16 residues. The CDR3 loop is CASSAAGTGLNQPQHF. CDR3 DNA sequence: TGTGCCAGCAGCGCCGCCGGGACAGGGTTAAATCAGCCCCAGCATTTT.

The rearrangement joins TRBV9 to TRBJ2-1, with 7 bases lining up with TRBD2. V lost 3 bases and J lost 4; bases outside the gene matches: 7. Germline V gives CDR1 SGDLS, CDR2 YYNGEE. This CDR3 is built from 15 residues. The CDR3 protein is CASSEGLTTYNEQFF. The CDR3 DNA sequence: TGTGCCAGCAGCGAGGGACTAACAACTTACAATGAGCAGTTCTTC. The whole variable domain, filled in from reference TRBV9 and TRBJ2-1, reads DSGVTQTPKHLITATGQRVTLRCSPRSGDLSVYWYQQSLDQGLQFLIQYYNGEERAKGNILERFSAQQFPDLHSELNLSSLELGDSALYFCASSEGLTTYNEQFFGPGTRLTVL.

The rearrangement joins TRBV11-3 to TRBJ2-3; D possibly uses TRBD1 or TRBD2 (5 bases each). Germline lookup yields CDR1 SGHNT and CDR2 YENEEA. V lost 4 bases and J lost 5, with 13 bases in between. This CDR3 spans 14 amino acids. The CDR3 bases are TGTGCCAGCAGCTCTACTTGGGACGGAGATACGCAGTATTTT. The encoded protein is CASSSTWDGDTQYF.

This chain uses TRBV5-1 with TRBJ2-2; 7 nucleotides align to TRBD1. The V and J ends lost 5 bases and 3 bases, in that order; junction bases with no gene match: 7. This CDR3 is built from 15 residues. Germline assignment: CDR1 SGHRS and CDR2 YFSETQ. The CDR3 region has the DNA TGCGCCAGCAGGCTAACAGGGGCCTACACCGGGGAGCTGTTTTTT. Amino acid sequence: CASRLTGAYTGELFF.

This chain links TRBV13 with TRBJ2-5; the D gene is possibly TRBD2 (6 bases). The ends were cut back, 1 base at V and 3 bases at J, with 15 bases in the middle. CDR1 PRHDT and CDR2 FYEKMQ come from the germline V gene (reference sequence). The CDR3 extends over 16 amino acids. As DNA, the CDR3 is TGTGCCAGCAGCTTAGAGAGGGCCGGCGGGGAAGAGACCCAGTACTTC. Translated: CASSLERAGGEETQYF.

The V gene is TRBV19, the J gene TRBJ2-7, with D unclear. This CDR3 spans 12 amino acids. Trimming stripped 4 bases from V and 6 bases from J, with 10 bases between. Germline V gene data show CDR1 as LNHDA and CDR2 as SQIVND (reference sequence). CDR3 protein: CASSRAAGEQYF. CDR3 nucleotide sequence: TGTGCCAGTAGTAGGGCGGCTGGCGAGCAGTACTTC. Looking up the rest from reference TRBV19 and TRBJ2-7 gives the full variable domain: DGGITQSPKYLFRKEGQNVTLSCEQNLNHDAMYWYRQDPGQGLRLIYYSQIVNDFQKGDIAEGYSVSREKKESFPLTVTSAQKNPTAFYLCASSRAAGEQYFGPGTRLTVT.

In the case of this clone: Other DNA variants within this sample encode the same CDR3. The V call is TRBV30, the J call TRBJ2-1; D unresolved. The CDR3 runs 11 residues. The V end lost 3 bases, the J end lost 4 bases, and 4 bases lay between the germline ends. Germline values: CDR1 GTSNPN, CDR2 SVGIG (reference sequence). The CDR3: CAWSGYNEQFF. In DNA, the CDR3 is TGTGCCTGGAGCGGATACAATGAGCAGTTCTTC.

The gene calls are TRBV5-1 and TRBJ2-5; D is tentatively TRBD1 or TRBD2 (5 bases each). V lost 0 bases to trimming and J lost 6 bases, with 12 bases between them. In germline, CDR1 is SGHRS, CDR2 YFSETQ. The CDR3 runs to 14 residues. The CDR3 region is CASSLVGTAQTQYF. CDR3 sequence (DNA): TGCGCCAGCAGCTTGGTCGGGACGGCTCAGACCCAGTACTTC.

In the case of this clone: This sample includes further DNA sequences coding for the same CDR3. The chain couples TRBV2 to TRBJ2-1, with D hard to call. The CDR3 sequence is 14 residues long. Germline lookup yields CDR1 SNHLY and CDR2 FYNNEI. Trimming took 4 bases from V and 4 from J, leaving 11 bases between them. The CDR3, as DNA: TGTGCCAGCAGTGGTGGGTCATCGTACAATGAGCAGTTCTTC. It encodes CASSGGSSYNEQFF.

The CDR3 reads CASSLGQITEAFF. Written as DNA, the CDR3 is TGTGCCAGCAGCTTAGGACAGATCACTGAAGCTTTCTTT. V gene TRBV7-9 combines with J gene TRBJ1-1, with D perhaps TRBD1 (5 bases). Germline V gene sequence: CDR1 SEHNR, CDR2 FQNEAQ (reference sequence). The CDR3 runs to 13 residues. Trimming shortened V by 1 base and J by 4 bases, and 7 bases separated the two germline ends.

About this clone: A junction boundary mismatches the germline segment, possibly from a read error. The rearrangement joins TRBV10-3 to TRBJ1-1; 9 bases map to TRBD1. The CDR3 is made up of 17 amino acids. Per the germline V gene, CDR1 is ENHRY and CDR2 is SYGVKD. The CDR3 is CASSARGTGIMNTEAFF. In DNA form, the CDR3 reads TGTGCCAGCAGTGCCCGCGGGACAGGGATTATGAACACTGAAGCTTTCTTT.